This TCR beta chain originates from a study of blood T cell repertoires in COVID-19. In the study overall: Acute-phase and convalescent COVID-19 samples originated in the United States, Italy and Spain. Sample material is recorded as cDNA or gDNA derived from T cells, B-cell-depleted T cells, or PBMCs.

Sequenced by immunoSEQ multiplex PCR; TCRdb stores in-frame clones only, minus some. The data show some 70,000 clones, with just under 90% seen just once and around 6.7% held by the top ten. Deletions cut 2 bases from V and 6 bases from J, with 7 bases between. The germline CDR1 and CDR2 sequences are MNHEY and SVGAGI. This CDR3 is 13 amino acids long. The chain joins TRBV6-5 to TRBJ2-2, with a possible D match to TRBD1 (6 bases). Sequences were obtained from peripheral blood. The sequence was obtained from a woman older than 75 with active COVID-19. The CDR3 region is CASSYPGAGELFF. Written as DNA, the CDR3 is TGTGCCAGCAGTTACCCAGGGGCCGGGGAGCTGTTTTTT.